This entry lists 4 T cell receptor beta chains sequenced from one sample in a study of CD8 T cells in ankylosing spondylitis (dated by TCRdb to about 2017). The investigation overall reported the following: A TCR beta motif made up of several highly homologous amino acid variants appeared to be characteristic of blood from ankylosing spondylitis patients.

Antigen specificity for these receptors is unknown. Libraries came from 5' RACE. Sequencing was carried out with an Illumina HiSeq 2500. TCRdb cleaned the public reads at Q25 with fastp, built clones with MiXCR and kept in-frame beta chains. When rows share a CDR3 protein, they turn into one entry using the most common DNA and genes. The sample table holds approximately 550,000 distinct CDR3 sequences, of which about 13% were seen once. The top ten clonotypes cover around 6.8% of the sample. The sequenced sample consisted of blood, either unsorted or a sorted T cell fraction (not recorded which). Every receptor here comes from a male donor with ankylosing spondylitis.

In its sample, this clonotype was seen many times. The chain uses TRBV6-1 and TRBJ2-7; 8 nucleotides align to TRBD2. With 6 bases clipped from V and 0 bases from J, the junction kept 4 bases outside the gene matches. The CDR3 has 14 amino acids. Looked up from germline, CDR1 is MNHNS and CDR2 is SASEGT. Written as DNA, the CDR3 is TGTGCCAGCAGCCACGGGGGGGGCTCCTACGAGCAGTACTTC. The encoded protein is CASSHGGGSYEQYF.

This clonotype was seen a few times. V and J are TRBV15 and TRBJ1-1; 7 positions agree with TRBD1. The germline CDR1 and CDR2 sequences are LNHNV and YYDKDF (reference sequence). The CDR3 extends over 14 amino acids. The V segment lost 5 bases and the J segment 5 bases; nucleotides outside the gene matches: 8. In DNA form, the CDR3 reads TGTGCCACCAGCGGACGACAGGGATGGACTGAAGCTTTCTTT. Its protein is CATSGRQGWTEAFF.

This clonotype has only a few counts. In DNA, the CDR3 is TGCGCCAGCAGCTTGGATTTTGACTCCTACGAGCAGTACTTC. Translated: CASSLDFDSYEQYF. This sequence joins TRBV5-1 and TRBJ2-7; D is unclear. The germline V gene has CDR1 SGHRS and CDR2 YFSETQ. V was cut by 0 bases and J by 0 bases, with 7 bases left in between. The CDR3 loop spans 14 amino acids.

There are a few counts of this clonotype. The rearrangement links TRBV24-1 to TRBJ2-5; the match to TRBD1 covers 7 bases. V trimming: 5 bases; J trimming: 1 base; junction bases outside the gene matches: 6. Germline CDR1 is KGHDR and CDR2 is SFDVKD. This CDR3 has 15 amino acids. CDR3: CATSVRDSFQETQYF. CDR3 DNA: TGTGCCACCAGTGTAAGGGACAGTTTCCAAGAGACCCAGTACTTC.